These 24 T cell receptor beta chains were all obtained from the same sample, sequenced in a study of blood T cells in healthy people across ages. It was with a sample-barcoded 5' primer and a J-beta primer mix that a second PCR of roughly 6 to 11 cycles was run. TCRdb passed the 5' RACE reads through MiXCR, listing each CDR3 protein once. The repertoire holds over a million distinct CDR3 sequences, with 45% as singletons. Sequencing was done on a sample of blood. These receptors were taken from a woman aged 55-75 years in good health.

About this clonotype: Relative to the germline gene, one junction end is altered; a read error may explain this. The chain has TRBV6-2 or TRBV6-3 and TRBJ1-5; D is unclear. Looked up from germline, CDR1 is MNHEY and CDR2 is SVGEGT. The CDR3 length is 13 residues. CDR3 nucleotides: TGTGCCAGCAGTGACTCGAGAAATCAGCCCCAGCATTTT. Its translation: CASSDSRNQPQHF.

Only a few counts were recorded for this clonotype. The chain couples TRBV27 to TRBJ2-3; D unresolved. Looked up from germline, CDR1 is MNHEY and CDR2 is SMNVEV (reference sequence). This CDR3 is 11 amino acids long. The CDR3 DNA follows: TGTGCAGCGAGGCGTGCAGATACGCAGTATTTT. Translation gives CAARRADTQYF.

The chain employs TRBV11-2 and TRBJ2-1; D might be TRBD2 (6 bases). Per germline, CDR1 SGHAT and CDR2 FQNNGV. This CDR3 is 17 amino acids long. Trimming shortened V by 3 bases and J by 13 bases, and 28 bases separated the two germline ends. The CDR3 region has the DNA TGTGCCAGCAGCTTCCTAAGTGTCGGGAGTCTCTCAACCTCTCAGTTCTTC. Residues: CASSFLSVGSLSTSQFF.

This chain joins TRBV5-5 and TRBJ1-5; tentative D call: TRBD1 (5 bases). Germline assignment: CDR1 SGHKS and CDR2 YYEKEE (reference sequence). This CDR3 is 17 amino acids long. Trimming took 4 bases from V and 1 from J, leaving 18 bases between them. The CDR3, as DNA: TGTGCCAGCAGCCACGGCAACGGGGGTTTGAGCAATCAGCCCCAGCATTTT. It translates to CASSHGNGGLSNQPQHF.

This clonotype was counted only a few times. This chain joins TRBV7-9 and TRBJ2-5; unclear D gene. CDR1 and CDR2 from the germline V gene are SEHNR and FQNEAQ (reference sequence). Trimming shortened V by 1 base and J by 0 bases, and 12 bases separated the two germline ends. This CDR3 region has 16 residues. CDR3 DNA: TGTGCCAGCAGCTTAGGCTTTGACGGGTACCAAGAGACCCAGTACTTC. It is translated as CASSLGFDGYQETQYF.

The chain recombines TRBV5-1 with TRBJ2-7; 11 bases are shared with TRBD1. Germline trimming cut 4 bases from V and 0 bases from J; bases unmatched to any gene: 3. Germline values: CDR1 SGHRS, CDR2 YFSETQ. CDR3 size: 15 residues. CDR3 protein: CASSKGTGGSYEQYF. As DNA, the CDR3 is TGCGCCAGCAGCAAGGGGACAGGGGGCTCCTACGAGCAGTACTTC.

V is TRBV7-6 and J is TRBJ1-4, with D possibly TRBD1 on 5 matching bases. V was clipped by 6 bases and J by 6 bases, with 17 bases between them. CDR3 length: 15 residues. From germline, CDR1 is SGHVS and CDR2 FNYEAQ. This CDR3 is CASRPTGAKDEKLFF. In DNA, the CDR3 is TGTGCCAGCAGACCAACAGGCGCCAAGGATGAAAAACTGTTTTTT.

The chain recombines TRBV29-1 with TRBJ2-2; TRBD2 is a possible D gene (6 bases). Germline V gene lookup returns CDR1 SQVTM and CDR2 ANQGSEA. Trimming took off 6 bases at V and 4 bases at J, with 12 bases between the two ends. The CDR3 extends over 13 amino acids. The CDR3 is CSVLLAGTGELFF. The CDR3, as DNA: TGCAGCGTCTTACTAGCAGGCACCGGGGAGCTGTTTTTT.

Turning to this clonotype: A much larger clone lies a single base off, so this may be a read error. The J gene is TRBJ1-2, the V gene TRBV11-2, with D tentatively TRBD1 (6 bases). The CDR3 is 15 amino acids. Germline assignment: CDR1 SGHAT and CDR2 FQNNGV. The chain's CDR3 is CACSARGAQGYGYTF. CDR3 DNA: TGTGCCTGCAGCGCGAGGGGGGCGCAGGGCTATGGCTACACCTTC.

This clonotype was found a few times. CDR3 sequence reads: CSASTGTDTQYF. The CDR3 DNA reads TGCAGTGCTAGCACTGGCACAGATACGCAGTATTTT. This rearrangement joins TRBV20-1 to TRBJ2-3, with D unclear. The CDR3 is 12 residues long. V lost 3 bases to trimming and J lost 1 base, with 5 bases between them. Germline-derived CDR1 and CDR2 are DFQATT and SNEGSKA (reference sequence).

The chain couples TRBV30 to TRBJ2-7; TRBD2 agrees at 7 bases. This CDR3 region has 13 residues. V trimming: 2 bases; J trimming: 7 bases; junction bases outside the gene matches: 8. CDR1 is GTSNPN and CDR2 is SVGIG in the germline V gene (reference sequence). The DNA of the CDR3 is TGTGCCTGGAGTACCAGCGGGGCGGGGGAGCAGTACTTC. Translation gives CAWSTSGAGEQYF.

This clonotype was counted only a few times. The CDR3 reads CASRLSGLGGDEQYF. The CDR3 DNA follows: TGTGCCAGCAGGCTATCTGGACTGGGGGGCGACGAGCAGTACTTC. The genes are TRBV12-3 or TRBV12-4 and TRBJ2-7; TRBD1 or TRBD2 may be the D gene (6 bases each). The CDR3 contains 15 residues. V lost 6 bases, J lost 5 bases, and 20 bases lay in between.

A few counts support this clonotype. The chain recombines TRBV6-2 or TRBV6-3 with TRBJ1-5, with D unresolved. Germline assignment: CDR1 MNHEY and CDR2 SVGEGT. This CDR3 has 15 amino acids. V was shortened by 5 bases and J by 0 bases, with 11 bases between the two germline ends. The CDR3 DNA is TGTGCCAGCAGTACTCAACCTTATAGCAATCAGCCCCAGCATTTT. Translated, it gives CASSTQPYSNQPQHF.

This sequence joins TRBV20-1 and TRBJ2-4, with 9 bases lining up with TRBD2. Losses at the gene ends were 6 bases for V and 5 bases for J; bases not matched to a gene: 8. Germline V gene sequence: CDR1 DFQATT, CDR2 SNEGSKA (reference sequence). The CDR3 runs 14 residues. In DNA, the CDR3 is TGCAGTGCGAGGATAGCGGGAGAGGAAAACATTCAGTACTTC. It translates to CSARIAGEENIQYF.

The genes are TRBV5-1 and TRBJ2-5; the D is unclear. The DNA end favors TRBJ2-1, so the J call may be wrong. Germline CDR1 is SGHRS and CDR2 is YFSETQ. This CDR3 spans 13 amino acids. CDR3: CASSFSPQETQFF. DNA of the CDR3: TGCGCCAGCAGCTTCTCCCCCCAAGAGACCCAGTTCTTC.

The chain couples TRBV6-1 to TRBJ2-5; 11 positions agree with TRBD1. Trimming removed 4 bases from V and 4 bases from J; junction bases left unmatched: 8. The CDR3 is made up of 16 amino acids. Germline CDR1 and CDR2: MNHNS and SASEGT. The CDR3 sequence: CASSGRTGGLGETQYF. CDR3 in DNA: TGTGCCAGCAGTGGGAGGACAGGGGGCTTGGGAGAGACCCAGTACTTC.

In this sample, this clonotype turned up a few times. The chain carries TRBV6-2 or TRBV6-3 and TRBJ1-1, with D possibly matching TRBD1 (6 bases). Trimming took 6 bases from V and 2 from J, leaving 22 bases between them. This CDR3 contains 17 residues. CDR1 is MNHEY and CDR2 is SVGEGT in the germline V gene. CDR3 region: CASSRPLFTGINTEAFF. CDR3 DNA sequence: TGTGCCAGCAGCCGTCCTTTATTTACAGGGATTAACACTGAAGCTTTCTTT.

The J gene is TRBJ2-3, the V gene TRBV5-4; perhaps TRBD2 as D (6 bases). CDR1 is SGHNT, CDR2 YYREEE, per germline (reference sequence). Trimming took 4 bases from V and 0 from J, leaving 15 bases between them. The CDR3 has 16 amino acids. CDR3 sequence (DNA): TGTGCCAGCAGCCCCGGTCGGGAGCGGAGCACAGATACGCAGTATTTT. Protein sequence: CASSPGRERSTDTQYF.

The chain links TRBV27 to TRBJ2-5; 9 bases are a match to TRBD1. Germline values: CDR1 MNHEY, CDR2 SMNVEV (reference sequence). The CDR3 has 16 residues. V was clipped by 6 bases and J by 2 bases; unmatched bases: 10. CDR3 protein: CASRNTGGVFQETQYF. The CDR3 DNA follows: TGTGCCAGCAGAAACACAGGGGGCGTCTTTCAAGAGACCCAGTACTTC.

The chain recombines TRBV7-8 with TRBJ2-7; 7 nucleotides line up with TRBD1. Trimming removed 5 bases from V and 2 bases from J; junction bases left unmatched: 6. Germline lookup yields CDR1 SGHVS and CDR2 FQNEAQ. This CDR3 region has 14 residues. The CDR3 DNA sequence: TGTGCCAGCAGCCCTACACAGGGGCCCTACGAGCAGTACTTC. Its protein is CASSPTQGPYEQYF.

Regarding this clonotype: A read error may produce the germline difference seen at one junction end. The J gene is TRBJ2-1, the V gene TRBV24-1; D is uncertain. The CDR3 covers 13 residues. Germline V lookup: CDR1 KGHDR, CDR2 SFDVKD. In DNA form, the CDR3 reads TGTGCCACCAGTGATCGCGTTATAGGTGAGCGGTTCTTC. Residues: CATSDRVIGERFF.

This clonotype has a handful of counts. This rearrangement joins TRBV6-2 or TRBV6-3 to TRBJ2-7; tentatively, D is TRBD1 or TRBD2 (5 bases each). CDR3 length equals 12 residues. Trimming shortened V by 4 bases and J by 6 bases, and 10 bases separated the two germline ends. Germline lookup yields CDR1 MNHEY and CDR2 SVGEGT. For the CDR3, the DNA is TGTGCCAGCAGTTTCGGGACGTTCGAGCAGTACTTC. It translates to CASSFGTFEQYF.

This clonotype was observed a handful of times. The chain combines TRBV4-1 with TRBJ2-7; TRBD1 aligns across 8 bases. The V segment lost 0 bases and the J segment 0 bases; nucleotides outside the gene matches: 1. Germline V gene sequence: CDR1 MGHRA, CDR2 YSYEKL. The length of the CDR3 is 15 residues. The CDR3 protein is CASSQDTGGSYEQYF. The CDR3 region has the DNA TGCGCCAGCAGCCAAGATACAGGGGGCTCCTACGAGCAGTACTTC.

The sample holds a few counts of this clonotype. The J gene is TRBJ1-5, the V gene TRBV20-1, with 8 bases fitting TRBD1. Looked up from germline, CDR1 is DFQATT and CDR2 is SNEGSKA (reference sequence). The CDR3 runs to 16 residues. The junction had 11 bases not matched to a gene; V was cut back by 4 bases and J by 3 bases. The CDR3 sequence: CSANNPTGALNQPQHF. CDR3 coding DNA: TGCAGTGCTAACAACCCGACAGGGGCTCTCAATCAGCCCCAGCATTTT.